The entry below describes one T cell receptor beta chain. This CDR3 region has 14 residues. Trimming removed 5 bases from V and 4 bases from J, with 12 bases in between. CDR1 and CDR2 from the germline V gene are MDHEN and SYDVKM. The data were taken from a study of CD8 T cells in Susac syndrome. The authors reverse transcribed roughly 0.5 to 1 ug RNA with random hexamers. Amplification of TCR beta CDR3 used immunoSEQ multiplex PCR across 54 Vbeta and 13 Jbeta. TCRdb re-analysed the immunoSEQ multiplex PCR reads in MiXCR, keeping a single row per CDR3 protein. The sample records some 200,000 distinct CDR3 sequences, around 95% being singletons. Negative isolation was applied to CD8+ and CD4+ T cells, and FACS enrichment was applied to TEMRA cells.

Sequenced: CD8+ T cells from PBMCs. The V call is TRBV28, the J call TRBJ1-5; weak D call: TRBD1 (6 bases). The sequence derives from a human donor with Susac syndrome. In DNA form, the CDR3 reads TGTGCCAGCAGTAGGGAGGGGACAAATCAGCCCCAGCATTTT. Protein: CASSREGTNQPQHF.